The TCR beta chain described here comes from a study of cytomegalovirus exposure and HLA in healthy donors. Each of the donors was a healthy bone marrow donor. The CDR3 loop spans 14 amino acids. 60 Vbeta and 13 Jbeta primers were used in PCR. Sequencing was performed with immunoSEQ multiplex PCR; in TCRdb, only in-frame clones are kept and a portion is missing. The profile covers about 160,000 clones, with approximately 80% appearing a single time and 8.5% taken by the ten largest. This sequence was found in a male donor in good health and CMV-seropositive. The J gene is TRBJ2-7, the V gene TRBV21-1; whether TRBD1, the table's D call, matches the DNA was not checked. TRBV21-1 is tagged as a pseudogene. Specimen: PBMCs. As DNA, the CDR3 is TGTGCCAGCAGCAAAGACGACAAGGACTACGAGCAGTACTTC. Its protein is CASSKDDKDYEQYF.